This T cell receptor beta chain stems from a study of T cells after yellow fever vaccination. General study findings and limits: Highly abundant clonotypes carried over from the bulk population could end up in FACS-sorted repertoires as contaminants.

CDR3 size: 13 residues. The V gene lost 0 bases and the J gene lost 8 bases, with 10 bases spanning the gap. Germline lookup yields CDR1 SGHAT and CDR2 FQNNGV. TCRdb ran MiXCR on the 5' RACE reads and lists one entry per CDR3 protein. The sample contains 150,000 to 200,000 distinct CDR3 sequences, about 6% of which appear only once. Notes on this clonotype: Antigen specificity is unknown.

V is TRBV11-2 and J is TRBJ2-5; D is unclear. The sequencing used CD4+ T cells sorted from PBMCs, collected on the day of the first yellow fever vaccination. This clonotype was sampled from a man in his late teens or twenties who received the YFV17D yellow fever vaccine. The CDR3 loop is CASSLESQLTQYF. CDR3 in DNA: TGTGCCAGCAGCTTAGAATCCCAGTTAACCCAGTACTTC.